This TCR beta chain comes out of a study of shared clonotypes between healthy human individuals. The trim removed 5 bases at V and 0 bases at J, leaving 10 bases unmatched. The CDR3 contains 17 residues. The germline CDR1 and CDR2 sequences are LNHNV and YYDKDF (reference sequence). Worth noting for this clone: Its antigen is unidentified.

Whole-study results and caveats: Shared clonotypes across all four donors exceeded non-shared ones in generation probability.

Each replicate PCR on the sorted subsets used around 200 ng DNA (around 30,000 T cell genomes). Clones were read by immunoSEQ multiplex PCR, and TCRdb kept only the in-frame ones, dropping some. The table includes approximately 1,500,000 clones, about 98% detected once. A CD45RA+ naive subset and a CD45RA-negative memory subset were split from CD4+ cells. Sequencing input: naive CD4+ T cells sorted from blood. Subset in this sample: CD45RA+ positively selected. The rearrangement joins TRBV15 to TRBJ2-3; 8 positions agree with TRBD2. The sequence was obtained from a man aged 25-45 years in good health. CDR3 nucleotide sequence: TGTGCCACCAGCCTTAGCGGGAAGTTTCCTAGCACAGATACGCAGTATTTT. Translation: CATSLSGKFPSTDTQYF.